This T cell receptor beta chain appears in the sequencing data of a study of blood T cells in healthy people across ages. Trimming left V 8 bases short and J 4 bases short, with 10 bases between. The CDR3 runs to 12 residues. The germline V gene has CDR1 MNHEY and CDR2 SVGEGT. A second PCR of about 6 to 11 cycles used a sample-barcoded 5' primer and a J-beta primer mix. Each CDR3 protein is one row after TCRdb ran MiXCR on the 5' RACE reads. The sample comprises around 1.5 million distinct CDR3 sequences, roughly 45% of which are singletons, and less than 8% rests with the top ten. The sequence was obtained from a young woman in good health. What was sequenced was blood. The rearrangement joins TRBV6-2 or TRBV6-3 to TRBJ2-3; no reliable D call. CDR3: CASGPIPDTQYF. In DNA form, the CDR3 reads TGTGCCAGCGGGCCCATTCCAGATACGCAGTATTTT.